This paragraph covers one T cell receptor beta chain sequence. As yet, its antigen is unknown. Germline and junction disagree at one end, which may indicate a read error. The data derive from a study of T cell repertoires in cytomegalovirus infection. In TCRdb, the reads were re-called with MiXCR into one record per CDR3 protein. The data contain around 800,000 distinct CDR3 sequences, 32% of them seen just once; the ten biggest clones take up around 12%. This receptor was taken from a human donor in good health (CMV status not recorded). Some clones in this sample may be carry-over from other donors' samples. This material consisted of cultured CD8+ T cells from PBMCs, taken from culture after CMV antigen stimulation.

The CDR3 spells CASSYSSLEQDTQYF. The CDR3 nucleotides are TGTGCCAGCAGTTACTCGAGCCTGGAGCAAGACACCCAGTACTTC. The chain has TRBV6-6 and TRBJ2-5; D not certain. The CDR3 has 15 residues. Germline V CDR1 and CDR2: MNHNY, SVGAGI (reference sequence).